These 32 T cell receptor beta chains were sequenced from one sample in a study of T cell responses to AZD1222 COVID-19 vaccine. The repertoire was sequenced with immunoSEQ multiplex PCR; TCRdb's copy has only in-frame clones and lacks some. The top ten clones hold 7.5% to 9.5% of a sample with 200,000 or so clones, approximately 86% of them seen once. Sequenced here: peripheral blood, sampled on day 0 of AZD1222 vaccination. These TCRs come from an adult in good health.

The table lists this clone with a count of one. The chain combines TRBV5-1 with TRBJ2-7; TRBD1 agrees at 7 bases. From germline, CDR1 is SGHRS and CDR2 YFSETQ. V gave up 0 bases and J gave up 5 bases; unmatched junction bases: 5. CDR3 length: 14 residues. The CDR3 nucleotides read TGCGCCAGCAGCTTGGGGGACAGTCCCGACGAGCAGTACTTC. This translates into CASSLGDSPDEQYF.

The gene calls are TRBV13 and TRBJ1-1; D ambiguous. The germline V gene encodes CDR1 PRHDT and CDR2 FYEKMQ (reference sequence). The CDR3 extends over 13 amino acids. V lost 5 bases and J 7 bases, leaving 14 bases between the germline ends. The CDR3 loop is CASSPLGRHEAFF. CDR3 coding DNA: TGTGCCAGCAGCCCACTTGGTAGACATGAAGCTTTCTTT.

The J gene is TRBJ2-1, the V gene TRBV9; D is possibly TRBD2 (6 bases). The CDR3 runs 15 residues. Germline V gene lookup returns CDR1 SGDLS and CDR2 YYNGEE. V was pared by 0 bases and J by 7 bases, with 14 bases between. In nucleotides, the CDR3 is TGTGCCAGCAGCGTAGACGGGAGAGTTAGGAATGAGCAGTTCTTC. It is translated as CASSVDGRVRNEQFF.

This clone was counted once. The rearrangement links TRBV7-2 to TRBJ1-3, with D tentatively TRBD1 (6 bases). The CDR3 sequence is 17 residues long. Trimming cost V 5 bases and J 2 bases, with 19 bases left between them. Germline V gene sequence: CDR1 SGHTA, CDR2 FQGNSA. As DNA, the CDR3 is TGTGCCAGCAGCGCGTTCGACAGACCAGGGGCTGGAAACACCATATATTTT. Translated, it gives CASSAFDRPGAGNTIYF.

This clone was detected once. The rearrangement joins TRBV6-9 to TRBJ2-2; 8 bases line up with TRBD1. V shed 9 bases and J 3 bases; nucleotides not matched to a gene: 21. The CDR3 loop spans 19 amino acids. CDR1 is MNHGY, CDR2 SVAAGI, per germline. CDR3 loop: CARAGLTGVPGRDTGELFF. In DNA, the CDR3 is TGTGCCAGGGCCGGGTTGACAGGGGTGCCCGGCCGGGACACCGGGGAGCTGTTTTTT.

V is TRBV11-3 and J is TRBJ2-2; D is unresolved. The germline V and J ends were trimmed by 1 base and 4 bases, with 4 bases remaining between them. CDR1 SGHNT and CDR2 YENEEA come from the germline V gene. There are 13 residues in the CDR3. The CDR3 sequence is CASSLGGTGELFF. In DNA, the CDR3 is TGTGCCAGCAGCTTAGGAGGCACCGGGGAGCTGTTTTTT.

This clone was counted a single time. The chain links TRBV4-1 to TRBJ1-1; tentatively, D is TRBD1 (6 bases). Germline V CDR1 and CDR2: MGHRA, YSYEKL. Trimming shortened V by 4 bases and J by 0 bases, and 12 bases separated the two germline ends. This CDR3 contains 15 residues. This chain's CDR3 is CASSPRDTLNTEAFF. For the CDR3, the DNA is TGCGCCAGCAGCCCCCGGGACACCCTGAACACTGAAGCTTTCTTT.

The chain has TRBV3-1 (or the pseudogene TRBV3-2) and TRBJ2-6; 7 bases agree with TRBD1. Looked up from germline, CDR1 is LGHDT and CDR2 is YNNKEL (reference sequence). The length of the CDR3 is 16 residues. The V segment lost 6 bases and the J segment 1 base; nucleotides outside the gene matches: 6. As DNA, the CDR3 is TGTGCCAGCAGACCGACAGGGTCATCTGGGGCCAACGTCCTGACTTTC. Residues: CASRPTGSSGANVLTF.

The V gene is TRBV20-1, the J gene TRBJ2-7, with D possibly matching TRBD1 (5 bases). CDR3 length: 11 amino acids. Germline assignment: CDR1 DFQATT and CDR2 SNEGSKA (reference sequence). The V and J ends lost 6 bases and 6 bases respectively, with 12 bases between them. CDR3 DNA: TGCAGTGCGGCCCAGGGATCCGAGCAGTACTTC. Protein sequence: CSAAQGSEQYF.

This clone showed up just a few times. This chain links TRBV9 with TRBJ2-1; 7 nucleotides agree with TRBD1. The CDR3 extends over 15 amino acids. Germline loops: CDR1 SGDLS, CDR2 YYNGEE. With 4 bases clipped from V and 13 bases from J, the junction kept 17 bases outside the gene matches. CDR3 in amino acids: CASSPGGSEGVTQFF. The CDR3 region has the DNA TGTGCCAGCAGCCCAGGGGGTAGTGAGGGGGTAACCCAGTTCTTC.

The chain links TRBV6-6 to TRBJ1-5, with 9 bases fitting TRBD1. The germline V gene has CDR1 MNHNY and CDR2 SVGAGI (reference sequence). The CDR3 is made up of 17 amino acids. V was clipped by 5 bases and J by 4 bases; unmatched bases: 12. Here the CDR3 DNA reads TGTGCCAGCAGTCTGCGTTCCGGGACAGGGAGAAATCAGCCCCAGCATTTT. Its protein product is CASSLRSGTGRNQPQHF.

This chain connects TRBV29-1 to TRBJ1-3, with no clear D. The CDR3 consists of 17 residues. Deletions cut 8 bases from V and 0 bases from J, with 23 bases between. The germline V gene encodes CDR1 SQVTM and CDR2 ANQGSEA. The CDR3 DNA follows: TGCAGCCGGCCCGGTATCCAAGACGGGAGCTCTGGAAACACCATATATTTT. Amino acid sequence: CSRPGIQDGSSGNTIYF.

This chain joins TRBV4-1 and TRBJ1-5; 7 positions agree with TRBD1. The V segment lost 3 bases and the J segment 3 bases; nucleotides outside the gene matches: 5. The CDR3 covers 15 residues. Per the germline V gene, CDR1 is MGHRA and CDR2 is YSYEKL. Here the CDR3 reads CASSQEQGINQPQHF. The CDR3 DNA reads as TGCGCCAGCAGCCAGGAACAGGGGATCAATCAGCCCCAGCATTTT.

This chain links TRBV5-1 with TRBJ2-7, with D possibly being TRBD2 (6 bases). CDR3 length equals 12 residues. The germline V and J ends were trimmed by 3 bases and 5 bases, with 9 bases remaining between them. CDR1 and CDR2 from the germline V gene are SGHRS and YFSETQ. DNA of the CDR3: TGCGCCAGCAGCTCGGAGGGCAACGAGCAGTACTTC. This translates into CASSSEGNEQYF.

Only one count was recorded for this clone. The genes are TRBV28 and TRBJ1-2; 10 nucleotides agree with TRBD1. The CDR3 covers 20 residues. The J segment lost 3 bases and the V segment lost 6 bases, leaving 22 bases of the junction unmatched. Germline V CDR1 and CDR2: MDHEN, SYDVKM. The CDR3 nucleotides are TGTGCCAGCAGACTGTCCCCCCCCAGACAGGGGGCCTTGGGGGACTATGGCTACACCTTC. Protein product: CASRLSPPRQGALGDYGYTF.

This clone has a handful of counts. The chain uses TRBV21-1 and TRBJ1-1. TRBV21-1 is given as a pseudogene. This CDR3 spans 12 amino acids. The CDR3 sequence is CATSKGGTEAFF. Here the CDR3 DNA reads TGTGCCACCAGCAAGGGGGGCACTGAAGCTTTCTTT.

The chain employs TRBV19 and TRBJ1-1; weak D call: TRBD1 (5 bases). Germline CDR1 reads LNHDA; CDR2 reads SQIVND (reference sequence). This CDR3 spans 16 amino acids. The V end was cut by 11 bases, the J end by 1 base, with 23 bases between. The CDR3 here is CASSRRGSGTNTEAFF. The DNA of the CDR3 is TGTGCCTCCTCAAGGAGGGGAAGTGGGACGAACACTGAAGCTTTCTTT.

This chain joins TRBV29-1 and TRBJ2-7; D ambiguous. This CDR3 has 15 residues. The germline V gene has CDR1 SQVTM and CDR2 ANQGSEA. Trimming left V 0 bases short and J 0 bases short, with 12 bases between. In DNA, the CDR3 is TGCAGCGTTGAAGATCCCGCGGATAGCTCCTACGAGCAGTACTTC. This gives the protein CSVEDPADSSYEQYF.

V and J are TRBV5-4 and TRBJ1-4; 7 bases match TRBD1. CDR1 and CDR2 (germline): SGHNT, YYREEE (reference sequence). Germline trimming cut 0 bases from V and 8 bases from J; bases unmatched to any gene: 7. This CDR3 has 15 amino acids. CDR3 nucleotides: TGTGCCAGCAGCTTGGAACAGGGGAGAGAGGAAAAACTGTTTTTT. Protein product: CASSLEQGREEKLFF.

This chain links TRBV9 with TRBJ2-3, with D unresolved. Germline assignment: CDR1 SGDLS and CDR2 YYNGEE. V lost 0 bases and J lost 2, with 19 bases in between. CDR3 length equals 18 residues. CDR3 amino acids: CASSVAGGTRRSTDTQYF. Here the CDR3 DNA reads TGTGCCAGCAGCGTAGCTGGCGGAACCCGACGTTCCACAGATACGCAGTATTTT.

This clone was seen just once. A junction end diverges from the germline sequence, so it may reflect a read error. This chain connects TRBV2 to TRBJ1-2, with D unresolved. Germline CDR1 SNHLY, CDR2 FYNNEI. This CDR3 has 14 residues. The CDR3 DNA is TGTGCCAGCATTGAATCAAATGCTAACTATGGCTACACCTTC. This codes for CASIESNANYGYTF.

V usage is TRBV5-1 and J usage is TRBJ2-1, with TRBD2 matching over 15 bases. The CDR3 has 19 amino acids. Losses at the gene ends were 2 bases for V and 7 bases for J; bases not matched to a gene: 13. CDR1 is SGHRS and CDR2 is YFSETQ in the germline V gene. The CDR3 region is CASSFNGLAGGPLTNEQFF. As DNA, the CDR3 is TGCGCCAGCAGCTTTAATGGACTAGCGGGGGGGCCTCTTACGAATGAGCAGTTCTTC.

A few counts support this clone. The V and J genes are TRBV11-1 and TRBJ2-7, with D perhaps TRBD1 (7 bases). Germline lookup yields CDR1 SGHAT and CDR2 FQDESV (reference sequence). V was shortened by 1 base and J by 2 bases, with 12 bases between the two germline ends. CDR3 length: 15 amino acids. CDR3 in DNA: TGTGCCAGCAGCTTAGGACAGGGACTGACCTACGAGCAGTACTTC. It specifies CASSLGQGLTYEQYF.

V gene TRBV4-3 combines with J gene TRBJ1-2; 12 bases agree with TRBD1. This CDR3 spans 18 amino acids. Trimming cost V 4 bases and J 7 bases; bases outside gene matches: 16. CDR1 and CDR2 (germline): LGHNA, YSLEER. The CDR3 DNA reads as TGCGCCAGCAGCCTAAATCTACCACCGGGACAGGGGGCGCTTGGCTACACCTTC. Its translation: CASSLNLPPGQGALGYTF.

The J gene is TRBJ2-2, the V gene TRBV7-8; TRBD1 matches at 9 bases. The CDR3 is 16 residues long. J lost 1 base, V lost 6 bases, and 6 bases had no gene match. Germline V gene data show CDR1 as SGHVS and CDR2 as FQNEAQ. CDR3 nucleotides: TGTGCCAGCAGTTGGGCGGGACAGGGGAACACCGGGGAGCTGTTTTTT. This gives the protein CASSWAGQGNTGELFF.

The V call is TRBV7-8, the J call TRBJ1-1; 7 bases map to TRBD1. The V gene's germline CDR1 is SGHVS and CDR2 FQNEAQ. This CDR3 is 15 amino acids long. V trimming: 5 bases; J trimming: 4 bases; junction bases outside the gene matches: 10. The CDR3 nucleotides read TGTGCCAGCAGCGATAAACAGGGGATTGGCACTGAAGCTTTCTTT. It specifies CASSDKQGIGTEAFF.

This clone was recorded only once. The J gene is TRBJ2-2, the V gene TRBV25-1; D might be TRBD1 or TRBD2, each matching 5 bases. The CDR3 extends over 15 amino acids. Germline V gives CDR1 MGHDK, CDR2 SYGVNS. Trimming left V 4 bases short and J 6 bases short, with 15 bases between. Here the CDR3 reads CASSVGTLRAGELFF. Here the CDR3 DNA reads TGTGCCAGCAGTGTCGGGACGCTTCGAGCCGGGGAGCTGTTTTTT.

The gene calls are TRBV6-5 and TRBJ1-2; possibly TRBD1 for D (5 bases). Germline CDR1 MNHEY, CDR2 SVGAGI. V dropped 6 bases and J dropped 8 bases, with 16 bases sitting between them. The CDR3 spans 13 residues. CDR3 sequence: CASSVGGLGGYTF. DNA of the CDR3: TGTGCCAGCAGCGTCGGGGGTCTTGGCGGCTACACCTTC.

The V and J genes are TRBV19 and TRBJ1-1, with 10 nucleotides matching TRBD1. Per the germline V gene, CDR1 is LNHDA and CDR2 is SQIVND (reference sequence). CDR3 length: 15 amino acids. Trimming removed 7 bases from V and 1 base from J; junction bases left unmatched: 6. The CDR3 DNA sequence: TGTGCCAGTAACCTACGGGACAGGGGGAACACTGAAGCTTTCTTT. This encodes CASNLRDRGNTEAFF.

This clone was seen a handful of times. The rearrangement joins TRBV5-5 to TRBJ1-4; 8 nucleotides match TRBD1. Germline V gene sequence: CDR1 SGHKS, CDR2 YYEKEE (reference sequence). There are 15 residues in the CDR3. The J segment lost 7 bases and the V segment lost 4 bases, leaving 9 bases of the junction unmatched. The CDR3 bases are TGTGCCAGCAGCGATTGGGACAGGCAGGCTGAAAAACTGTTTTTT. Translation gives CASSDWDRQAEKLFF.

This clone came up a few times. The chain couples TRBV15 to TRBJ2-1; the D gene is possibly TRBD2 (6 bases). From germline, CDR1 is LNHNV and CDR2 YYDKDF (reference sequence). Trimming took off 0 bases at V and 9 bases at J, with 12 bases between the two ends. CDR3 length equals 14 residues. Here the CDR3 DNA reads TGTGCCACCAGCAGAGATCGAATGGGGGGTGAGCAGTTCTTC. This codes for CATSRDRMGGEQFF.

This chain joins TRBV27 and TRBJ2-5, with D uncertain. The CDR3 totals 14 residues. Trimming removed 5 bases at V and 6 bases at J, with 16 bases between. The germline CDR1 and CDR2 sequences are MNHEY and SMNVEV (reference sequence). CDR3 coding DNA: TGTGCCAGCAGTATGAGTGTGGGCTTTCAGACCCAGTACTTC. Translation: CASSMSVGFQTQYF.